What follows is one T cell receptor beta chain and its context. Its antigen is unknown. No qualities accompany the bases; no much larger clone lies one base away. The immunoSEQ Assay, a bias-controlled multiplex PCR, was used to amplify TCRbeta CDR3 regions from genomic DNA. In the source study's methods: Within the assay, amplification of reference gene primers was used to estimate how many nucleated cells each sample contained. To quantify the absolute abundance of each unique TCRbeta CDR3 rearrangement, sequence reads were collapsed and filtered. For each sample, productive Simpson clonality was calculated as the square root of Simpson's diversity index across productive rearrangements. TCRdb re-hosts the immuneACCESS table, in-frame sequences only. Its copies lack some clones; in the studies checked, an unresolved V gene accounts for under half of them, and the cause for the rest is not known. The V and J calls and the clone size are those of that table, but D and trimming were determined from the DNA. In all, the sample holds 250,000 to 350,000 clones, and approximately 90% of those were seen once. About 2% of the sample comes from the top ten.

The entry originates in a study of blood T cell repertoires in COVID-19 (dated by TCRdb to the early 2020s). The study in broad terms: Samples from collaborators originated in the United States, Italy and Spain and spanned both the acute and convalescent phases of COVID-19. The prospective study material was composed of cDNA or gDNA derived from T cells, B-cell-depleted T cells, or PBMCs. A freely available public database, intended as a resource for researchers studying the immune response to SARS-CoV-2, is where the repertoires were released. The sample metadata nearly always contained a de-identified subject ID, COVID-19 status, age in years and sex. The dataset comprised deeply sampled blood TCRbeta repertoires from subjects exposed to, actively infected with, or recovered from COVID-19. Where HLA class I and class II types were available, the types were taken from metadata supplied by the sample provider, not from assay-based typing. Samples came from the ongoing ImmuneRACE study (first 160 participants) plus 1,254 subjects from 6 global collaborators.

Whole blood was collected in K2EDTA tubes by collaborating institutions according to the institutions' own protocols. For TCRbeta analysis, collaborators shipped samples in one of three forms: frozen whole blood, isolated PBMCs, or DNA extracted from either of those sample types. The CDR3 contains 15 residues, cysteine and phenylalanine counted. Of the read, only the CDR3 DNA is kept; its 45 bases are in frame from base 1. V ends up 3 bases short and J 0 bases short, with an unmatched junction base count of 5. Per the germline V gene, MGHRA is the CDR1 and YSYEKL is the CDR2. Broader findings and caveats from the paper: Clinical and demographic metadata were provided uncurated, with the amount varying by source and participant.

Recombination connected TRBV4-1 to TRBJ2-7; 7 of the junction bases match TRBD1. The receptor was isolated from a man in his late teens or twenties with active or convalescent COVID-19. Sequenced material: peripheral blood. CDR3 protein: CASSHRDRASYEQYF. The DNA sequence is TGCGCCAGCAGCCACCGAGACAGGGCCTCCTACGAGCAGTACTTC.